Below, one TCR beta chain is given with its context. As yet, its antigen is unknown. The memory fraction was CD4+CD45RO+CD25- cells. TCRdb analysed the 5' RACE reads with MiXCR anew, one entry per CDR3 protein. The sample includes roughly 44,000 distinct CDR3 sequences, over 25% seen only once; the top ten take 3.7%. Study findings and constraints: Whole repertoires were not studied in the larger cohort, only one V-J beta rearrangement.

The source material was memory CD4+ T cells sorted from a lymph node. Stated subset: memory CD4+ T cells, CD4+CD45RO+CD25-. This receptor was obtained from a female donor with breast cancer.

In DNA, the CDR3 is TGCAGCGTTGAAGATGGGGGAAACATTCAGTACTTC. Its translation: CSVEDGGNIQYF. The rearrangement links TRBV29-1 to TRBJ2-4; either TRBD1 or TRBD2 may fit D (5 bases each). Germline lookup yields CDR1 SQVTM and CDR2 ANQGSEA. V was shortened by 0 bases and J by 6 bases, with 6 bases between the two germline ends. The CDR3 spans 12 residues.